Below are 14 T cell receptor beta chains sequenced from a single sample in a study of T cells after yellow fever vaccination. TCRdb redid the calling of the 5' RACE reads with MiXCR, one entry per CDR3 protein. The table has a few hundred thousand distinct CDR3 sequences, 3.5% to 4.5% seen once. This specimen consisted of PBMCs, obtained 5 days after the yellow fever booster vaccination. These receptors came from a man between 18 and 29 years old who received the YFV17D yellow fever vaccine.

This clonotype was seen a handful of times. The chain employs TRBV7-9 and TRBJ1-4; D is undetermined. The V and J ends lost 7 bases and 0 bases respectively, with 18 bases between them. Germline loops: CDR1 SEHNR, CDR2 FQNEAQ (reference sequence). CDR3 size: 17 residues. The CDR3 region has the DNA TGTGCCAGCACCCGACTGGGAGGGCCGGCAACTAATGAAAAACTGTTTTTT. Translating gives CASTRLGGPATNEKLFF.

This clonotype was seen only a few times. The chain joins TRBV19 to TRBJ2-7, with 7 bases fitting TRBD2. Germline-derived CDR1 and CDR2 are LNHDA and SQIVND (reference sequence). This CDR3 is 16 amino acids long. The junction had 12 bases not matched to a gene; V was cut back by 6 bases and J by 1 base. For the CDR3, the DNA is TGTGCCAGTAGCGGGGGGACTACAGAGATTTCCTACGAGCAGTACTTC. Protein: CASSGGTTEISYEQYF. Based on the CDR3 plus reference TRBV19 and TRBJ2-7, the full variable domain is DGGITQSPKYLFRKEGQNVTLSCEQNLNHDAMYWYRQDPGQGLRLIYYSQIVNDFQKGDIAEGYSVSREKKESFPLTVTSAQKNPTAFYLCASSGGTTEISYEQYFGPGTRLTVT.

CDR3 sequence: CASSLTSDPGIGGYTF. The CDR3 nucleotides are TGCGCCAGCAGCCTAACATCTGATCCTGGGATAGGCGGCTACACCTTC. The V and J genes are TRBV5-1 and TRBJ1-2, with D unclear. Per the germline V gene, CDR1 is SGHRS and CDR2 is YFSETQ. The V end was cut by 4 bases, the J end by 8 bases, with 24 bases between. The CDR3 is 16 residues long.

This clonotype has more than one count but fewer than ten. V and J are TRBV7-3 and TRBJ1-2; 8 bases map to TRBD1. The germline V gene encodes CDR1 SGHTA and CDR2 FQGTGA. The CDR3 is 14 residues long. After removal of 1 base from V and 8 bases from J, the junction contained 6 bases not matched to a gene. The CDR3 region has the DNA TGTGCCAGCAGCTTAAGCCAGGGGGCCGGGGGCTACACCTTC. Translating it yields CASSLSQGAGGYTF.

This clonotype was seen ten or more times. This chain uses TRBV4-2 with TRBJ2-4; 9 positions agree with TRBD2. The germline gives CDR1 LGHNA, CDR2 YNFKEQ. The CDR3 is made up of 15 amino acids. Trimming removed 3 bases from V and 5 bases from J; junction bases left unmatched: 5. CDR3 in amino acids: CASSHDSGGENIQYF. CDR3 bases: TGTGCCAGCAGCCATGATAGCGGGGGTGAAAACATTCAGTACTTC.

The rearrangement links TRBV7-2 to TRBJ2-1; D might be TRBD2 (5 bases). The V end was cut by 5 bases, the J end by 0 bases, with 8 bases between. Germline V gives CDR1 SGHTA, CDR2 FQGNSA. This CDR3 is built from 14 residues. CDR3 protein: CASSKGASYNEQFF. CDR3 DNA sequence: TGTGCCAGCAGCAAGGGAGCCTCCTACAATGAGCAGTTCTTC.

The V gene is TRBV12-3 or TRBV12-4, the J gene TRBJ1-1; a weak D match, TRBD1 (5 bases). The V end was cut by 0 bases, the J end by 6 bases, with 11 bases between. The CDR3 contains 14 residues. CDR3 protein: CASSLALRGAEAFF. The CDR3 DNA sequence: TGTGCCAGCAGTTTAGCGCTCCGGGGCGCTGAAGCTTTCTTT.

This clonotype appeared many times. The chain employs TRBV7-6 and TRBJ2-7, with D perhaps assigned TRBD1 or TRBD2 (7 bases each). The CDR3 is 18 amino acids. Trimming took 5 bases from V and 2 from J, leaving 25 bases between them. The V gene's germline CDR1 is SGHVS and CDR2 FNYEAQ. The CDR3 nucleotides are TGTGCCAGCAGCCCCTCATTAGGGGGCGGGGGCGCAACCTACGAGCAGTACGTC. Amino acids: CASSPSLGGGGATYEQYV.

The CDR3 sequence is CATSRGTGSSYEQYF. The DNA for the CDR3 is TGTGCCACCAGCAGGGGTACAGGGAGCTCCTACGAGCAGTACTTC. The genes are TRBV15 and TRBJ2-7; TRBD1 is a possible D gene (6 bases). V gave up 3 bases and J gave up 0 bases, with 12 bases separating them. Germline lookup yields CDR1 LNHNV and CDR2 YYDKDF (reference sequence). The CDR3 spans 15 residues.

The chain has TRBV2 and TRBJ1-2, with D perhaps matching TRBD1 (6 bases). Germline lookup yields CDR1 SNHLY and CDR2 FYNNEI. This CDR3 comprises 12 residues. V was clipped by 4 bases and J by 14 bases, with 17 bases between them. The CDR3 sequence: CASSGGAPPATF. The CDR3 nucleotides are TGTGCCAGCAGTGGGGGGGCCCCGCCAGCTACCTTC.

This clonotype came up many times. The genes are TRBV29-1 and TRBJ2-7; D unresolved. CDR1 SQVTM and CDR2 ANQGSEA come from the germline V gene. The V end was cut by 4 bases, the J end by 4 bases, with 8 bases between. The CDR3 loop spans 11 amino acids. CDR3 nucleotides: TGCAGCGTTGTCTTCGAATACGAGCAGTACGTC. As protein: CSVVFEYEQYV.

The chain links TRBV3-1 to TRBJ1-1; tentative D call: TRBD1 (5 bases). Germline assignment: CDR1 LGHDT and CDR2 YNNKEL (reference sequence). The V end lost 0 bases, the J end lost 6 bases, and 11 bases lay between the germline ends. The CDR3 totals 14 residues. CDR3 DNA sequence: TGTGCCAGCAGCCAAGATAGCGGGGGAGCTGAAGCTTTCTTT. Translating gives CASSQDSGGAEAFF.

This clonotype has ten or more counts. J is TRBJ1-2 and V is TRBV5-5, with 12 nucleotides matching TRBD1. CDR3 size: 17 residues. CDR1 is SGHKS, CDR2 YYEKEE, per germline (reference sequence). After removal of 3 bases from V and 2 bases from J, the junction contained 8 bases not matched to a gene. Written as DNA, the CDR3 is TGTGCCAGCAGCTCACCGGGACAGGGGGCCCTAAACTATGGCTACACCTTC. Its protein is CASSSPGQGALNYGYTF.

The chain uses TRBV7-3 and TRBJ2-2; no clear D gene. CDR3 length: 18 amino acids. In germline, CDR1 is SGHTA, CDR2 FQGTGA. The germline V and J ends were trimmed by 4 bases and 3 bases, with 21 bases remaining between them. DNA of the CDR3: TGTGCCAGCAGCTCCTCCCCCTCGACGGGCAAGGACACCGGGGAGCTGTTTTTT. Encoded protein: CASSSSPSTGKDTGELFF.